This T cell receptor (beta chain) was identified during a study of T cell responses to AZD1222 COVID-19 vaccine. Regarding the study as a whole: Most donors were white British, females outnumbered males, and clonal diversity was possibly underestimated.

Using immunoSEQ multiplex PCR, the repertoire was profiled, and TCRdb retains in-frame clones only, with some absent. In the table there are some 150,000 clones, around 88% of which are singletons. As concerns this clone: The antigen remains undetermined.

Germline-derived CDR1 and CDR2 are LNHDA and SQIVND (reference sequence). This CDR3 region has 12 residues. Trimming took off 8 bases at V and 7 bases at J, with 13 bases between the two ends. The sequence derives from an adult in good health. The chain carries TRBV19 and TRBJ2-3, with TRBD1 as a possible D gene (6 bases). Sequenced here: peripheral blood, sampled on day 0 of AZD1222 vaccination. In nucleotides, the CDR3 is TGTGCCAGTTCGACTGGGGGCCATACGCAGTATTTT. This encodes CASSTGGHTQYF.